Sequencing of this T cell receptor (beta chain) was carried out in a study of T cells expressing NK-cell markers. Study-wide context: According to the study, TCR beta repertoires originated from sorted CD3+CD56+NKG2C+, CD3+CD56+NKG2C- and CD3+CD56-NKG2C+ T cells. Among eight sequenced donors, seven carried HCMV seropositivity while one was seronegative.

5'RACE template switching with UMIs produced the TCR beta cDNA. TCRdb reprocessed the 5' RACE reads; each CDR3 protein has one entry and no DNA is given. The ten most abundant clones cover around 10% of a sample with 300,000 to 500,000 distinct CDR3 sequences. Comment on this clonotype: Its antigen is currently unknown.

The CDR3 spans 12 residues. Germline CDR1 is SQVTM and CDR2 is ANQGSEA. Study results and limitations: Among CD8+ T cells from 5 to 7 donors, dominant NKG2C+ clonotypes accounted for roughly 1.0-7.0%.

The sequencing input was blood T cells: a sorted CD56 or NKG2C T cell subset, CD4+ or CD8+ T cells, or bulk PBMC T cells (not recorded which). This receptor was taken from a woman in her forties or fifties in good health. The genes are TRBV29-1 and TRBJ1-1; TCRdb's assignment of TRBD1 cannot be checked, as there is no DNA. CDR3 sequence reads: CSGVNPGSEAFF.